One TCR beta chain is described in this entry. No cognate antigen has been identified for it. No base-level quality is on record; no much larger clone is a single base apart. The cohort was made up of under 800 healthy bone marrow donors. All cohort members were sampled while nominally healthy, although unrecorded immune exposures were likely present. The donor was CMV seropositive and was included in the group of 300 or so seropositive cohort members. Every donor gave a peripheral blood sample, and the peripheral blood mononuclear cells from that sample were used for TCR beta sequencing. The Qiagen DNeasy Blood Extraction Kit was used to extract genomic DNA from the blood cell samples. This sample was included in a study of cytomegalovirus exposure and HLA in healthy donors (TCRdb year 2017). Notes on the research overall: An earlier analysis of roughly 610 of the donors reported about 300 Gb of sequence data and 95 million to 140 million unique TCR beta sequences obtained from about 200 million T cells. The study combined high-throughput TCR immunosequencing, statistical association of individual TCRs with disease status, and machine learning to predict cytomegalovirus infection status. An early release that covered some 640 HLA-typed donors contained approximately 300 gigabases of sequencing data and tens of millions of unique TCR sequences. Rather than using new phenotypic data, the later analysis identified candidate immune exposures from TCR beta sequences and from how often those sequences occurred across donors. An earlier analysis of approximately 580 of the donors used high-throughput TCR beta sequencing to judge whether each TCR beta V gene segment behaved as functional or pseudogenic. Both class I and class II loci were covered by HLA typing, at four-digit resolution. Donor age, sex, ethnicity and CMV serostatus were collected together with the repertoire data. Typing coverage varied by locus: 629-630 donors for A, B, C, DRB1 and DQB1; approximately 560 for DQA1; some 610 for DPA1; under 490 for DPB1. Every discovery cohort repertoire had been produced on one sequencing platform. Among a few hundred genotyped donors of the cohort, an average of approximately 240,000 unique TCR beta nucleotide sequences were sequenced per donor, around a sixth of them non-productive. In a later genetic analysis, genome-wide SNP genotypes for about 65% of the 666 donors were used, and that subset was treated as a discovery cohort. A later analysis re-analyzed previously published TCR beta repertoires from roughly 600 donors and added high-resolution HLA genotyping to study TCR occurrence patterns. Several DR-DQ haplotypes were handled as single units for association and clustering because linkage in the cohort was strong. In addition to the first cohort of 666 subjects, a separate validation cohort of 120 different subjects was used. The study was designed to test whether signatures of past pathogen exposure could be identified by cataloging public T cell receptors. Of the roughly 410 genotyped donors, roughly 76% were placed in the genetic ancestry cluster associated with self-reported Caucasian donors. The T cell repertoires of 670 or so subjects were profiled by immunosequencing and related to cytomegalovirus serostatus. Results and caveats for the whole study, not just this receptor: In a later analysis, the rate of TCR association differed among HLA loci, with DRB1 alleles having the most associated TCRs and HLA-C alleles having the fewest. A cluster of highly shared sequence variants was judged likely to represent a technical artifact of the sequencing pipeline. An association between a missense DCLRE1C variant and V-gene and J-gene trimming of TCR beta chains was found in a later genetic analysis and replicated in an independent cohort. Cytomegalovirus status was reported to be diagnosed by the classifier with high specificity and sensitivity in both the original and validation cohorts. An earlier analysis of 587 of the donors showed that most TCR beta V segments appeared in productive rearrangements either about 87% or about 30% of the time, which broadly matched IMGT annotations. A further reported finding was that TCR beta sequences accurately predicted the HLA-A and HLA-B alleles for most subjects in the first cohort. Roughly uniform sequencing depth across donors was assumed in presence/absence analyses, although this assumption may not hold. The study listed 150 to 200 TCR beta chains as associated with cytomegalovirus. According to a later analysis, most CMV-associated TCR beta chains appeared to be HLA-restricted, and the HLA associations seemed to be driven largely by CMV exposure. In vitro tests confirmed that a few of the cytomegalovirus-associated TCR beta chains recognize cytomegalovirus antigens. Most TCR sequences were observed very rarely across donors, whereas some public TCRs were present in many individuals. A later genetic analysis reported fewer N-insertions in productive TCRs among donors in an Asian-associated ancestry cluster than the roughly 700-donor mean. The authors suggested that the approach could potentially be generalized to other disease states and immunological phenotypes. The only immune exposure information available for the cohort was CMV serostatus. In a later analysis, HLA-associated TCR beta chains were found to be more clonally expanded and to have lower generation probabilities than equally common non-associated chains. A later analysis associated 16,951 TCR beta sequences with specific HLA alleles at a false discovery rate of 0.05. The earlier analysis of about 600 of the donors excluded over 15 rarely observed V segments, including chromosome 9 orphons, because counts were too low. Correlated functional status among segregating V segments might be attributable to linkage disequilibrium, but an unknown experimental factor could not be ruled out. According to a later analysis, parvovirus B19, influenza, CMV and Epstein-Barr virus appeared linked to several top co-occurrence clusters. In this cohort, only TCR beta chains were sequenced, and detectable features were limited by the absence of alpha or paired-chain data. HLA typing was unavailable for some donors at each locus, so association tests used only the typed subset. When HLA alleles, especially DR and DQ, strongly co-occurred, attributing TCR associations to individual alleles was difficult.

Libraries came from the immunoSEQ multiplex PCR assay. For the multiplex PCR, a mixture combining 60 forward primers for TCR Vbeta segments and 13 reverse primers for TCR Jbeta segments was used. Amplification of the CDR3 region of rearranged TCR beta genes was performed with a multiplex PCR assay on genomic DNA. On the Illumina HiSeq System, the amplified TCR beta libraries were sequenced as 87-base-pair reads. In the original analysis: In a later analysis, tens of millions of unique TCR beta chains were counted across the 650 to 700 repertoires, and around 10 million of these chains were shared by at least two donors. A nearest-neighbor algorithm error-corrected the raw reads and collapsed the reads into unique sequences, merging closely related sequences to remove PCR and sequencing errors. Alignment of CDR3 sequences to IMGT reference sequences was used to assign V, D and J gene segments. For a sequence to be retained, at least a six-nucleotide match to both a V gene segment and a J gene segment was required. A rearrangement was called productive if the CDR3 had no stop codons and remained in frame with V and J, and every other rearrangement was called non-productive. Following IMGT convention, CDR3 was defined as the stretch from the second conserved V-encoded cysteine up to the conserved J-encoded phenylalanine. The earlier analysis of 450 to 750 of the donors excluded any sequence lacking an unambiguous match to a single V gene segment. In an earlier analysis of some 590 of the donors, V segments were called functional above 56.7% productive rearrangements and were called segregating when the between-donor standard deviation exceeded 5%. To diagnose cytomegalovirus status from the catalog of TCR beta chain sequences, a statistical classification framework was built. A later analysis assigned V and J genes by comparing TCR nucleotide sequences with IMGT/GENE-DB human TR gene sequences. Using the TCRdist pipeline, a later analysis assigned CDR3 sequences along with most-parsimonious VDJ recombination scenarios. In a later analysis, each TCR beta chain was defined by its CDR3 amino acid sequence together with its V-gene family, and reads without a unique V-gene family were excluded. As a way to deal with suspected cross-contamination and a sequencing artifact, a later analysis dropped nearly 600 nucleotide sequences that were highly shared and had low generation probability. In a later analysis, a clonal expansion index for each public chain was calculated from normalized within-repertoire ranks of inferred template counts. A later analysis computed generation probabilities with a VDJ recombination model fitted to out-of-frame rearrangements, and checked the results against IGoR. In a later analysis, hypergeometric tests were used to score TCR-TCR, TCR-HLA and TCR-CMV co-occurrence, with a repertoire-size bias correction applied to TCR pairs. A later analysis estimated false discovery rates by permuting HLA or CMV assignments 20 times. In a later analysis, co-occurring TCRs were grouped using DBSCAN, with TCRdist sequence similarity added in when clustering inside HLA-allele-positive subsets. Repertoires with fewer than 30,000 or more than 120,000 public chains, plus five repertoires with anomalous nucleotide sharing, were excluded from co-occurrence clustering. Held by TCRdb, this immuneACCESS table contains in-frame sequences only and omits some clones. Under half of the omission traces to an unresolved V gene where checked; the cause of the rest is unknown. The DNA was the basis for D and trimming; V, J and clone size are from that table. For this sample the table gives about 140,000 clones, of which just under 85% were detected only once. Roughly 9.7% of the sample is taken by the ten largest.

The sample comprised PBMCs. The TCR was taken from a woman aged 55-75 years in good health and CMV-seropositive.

The CDR3 region has the sequence CASGTSGGYEQYF. Read as DNA, the sequence is TGTGCCAGTGGAACTAGCGGGGGGTACGAGCAGTACTTC. The receptor chain draws on TRBV19 and TRBJ2-7, with 12 middle bases fitting TRBD2. CDR1 and CDR2, looked up from the germline V gene (reference sequence), are LNHDA and SQIVND. Spanning cysteine to phenylalanine, the CDR3 consists of 13 amino acids. The DNA shown is the 39-base CDR3, in frame from base 1. Unmatched junction bases come to 3, with V trimmed by 8 bases and J by 4 bases.